Listed below are T cell receptor beta chains from one sample, sequenced in a study of blood T cells in healthy people across ages. TCRdb re-analysed the 5' RACE reads in MiXCR, keeping a single row per CDR3 protein. The sample has over 500,000 distinct CDR3 sequences, approximately 52% seen once. Material for sequencing was blood. The receptor source for this set is a woman over 75 in good health. Both conserved end residues are part of each CDR3. Each record gives: clone size, J gene, V gene, D gene, CDR3 protein. D genes are given only for firm matches. Only some rows state a clone size, as once, few, many or a class for expanded clones.

>few|TRBJ2-1|TRBV12-3/TRBV12-4|TRBD2
CASTLGLAESSYNEQFF
>few|TRBJ2-2|TRBV27|TRBD2
CASHLTSGTGELFF
>-|-|TRBV7-2|-
CASSLPTRAYETQYF
>few|TRBJ2-3|TRBV4-1|-
CASSYRTASTDTQYF
>-|TRBJ2-5|TRBV7-9|TRBD2
CASYGGILREETQYF
>-|TRBJ2-3|TRBV7-2|TRBD2
CASSSGLAEKGTQYF
>-|TRBJ2-3|TRBV6-1|TRBD2
CASSARTGLDADTQYF
>-|TRBJ1-2|TRBV10-3|TRBD1
CAISERQGDGYGYTF
>few|-|TRBV12-3/TRBV12-4|TRBD2
CASSSLWGGEQYF
>-|TRBJ1-4|TRBV7-6|-
CASTPMSTNEKLFF
>-|TRBJ2-3|TRBV7-7|-
CASAPLRDDGTDTQYF
>-|TRBJ2-2|TRBV6-2/TRBV6-3|TRBD1
CASSDPGQGRDANTGELFF
>-|TRBJ1-1|TRBV20-1|TRBD1
CGAPKTGRVEAFF
>-|TRBJ2-4|TRBV7-2|-
CASSYRAQGVNIQYF
>-|TRBJ1-4|TRBV6-5|-
CASSGLGGEKLFF
>-|TRBJ2-1|TRBV3-1|-
CASSQVRLALFF
>many|TRBJ2-1|TRBV24-1|TRBD2
CATSDFGTTVYNEQFF
>-|TRBJ2-1|TRBV5-6|-
CASSRIDRRYDEQFF
>-|TRBJ2-3|TRBV12-3/TRBV12-4|-
CASSQGVRTDTQYF
>-|TRBJ1-1|TRBV27|TRBD1
CASSLLDRGRGKLNTEAFF
>-|TRBJ2-3|TRBV6-4|-
CASSDAGGGSDTQYF
>-|-|TRBV20-1|TRBD2
CSASRTTSKSYNEQYF
>-|TRBJ2-5|TRBV7-9|TRBD1
CASSLGDRGSRETQYF
>many|TRBJ1-5|TRBV5-1|TRBD1
CASSWTGDQPQHF
>few|TRBJ2-7|TRBV7-9|TRBD1
CASSRQGGHEQYF
>few|TRBJ2-1|TRBV5-1|-
CASSWGSMGEQFF
>-|TRBJ2-7|TRBV28|-
CASSFLVASDSYEQYF
>few|TRBJ2-3|TRBV9|-
CASSARGASGTDTQYF
>many|TRBJ2-7|TRBV7-2|TRBD1
CASSLRDRTYEQYF
>-|TRBJ2-7|TRBV4-3|TRBD1
CASSPTGIGSYEQYF
>-|TRBJ1-1|TRBV5-4|TRBD1
CASSTGQGLKTEAFF
>few|TRBJ2-4|TRBV7-2|TRBD2
CASSSQTGLAEGAKNIQYF
>-|TRBJ2-2|TRBV6-1|-
CASRRELGTGELFF
>few|TRBJ1-6|TRBV25-1|TRBD1
CASRTWSGTGGNSPLHF
>once|-|TRBV24-1|TRBD2
CAYERELQETQYF
>-|TRBJ2-1|TRBV11-2|-
CASSFRQLSSYNEQFF
>-|TRBJ2-3|TRBV7-2|-
CASSSQFTDTQYF
>few|TRBJ2-3|TRBV7-9|-
CASNSLNVRYTSTDTQYF
>-|TRBJ1-6|TRBV28|TRBD1
CASSSTGQGRDSPLHF
>many|TRBJ2-1|TRBV20-1|TRBD2
CSARVPTSGKYEQFF
>-|TRBJ2-3|TRBV6-2/TRBV6-3|-
CASSGGGAVDTQYF
>many|TRBJ2-1|TRBV6-5|-
CASSYGTYNEQFF
>-|TRBJ2-6|TRBV13|-
CASSSYRGGTSGANVLTF
>-|TRBJ2-7|TRBV5-1|-
CASSRQESSYEQYF
>many|TRBJ2-1|TRBV27|-
CASSDQGFSYNEQFF
>-|TRBJ2-1|TRBV20-1|TRBD2
CSAVRREGYNEQFF
>-|TRBJ1-3|TRBV10-3|-
CAISASGSRNTIYF
>few|TRBJ1-2|TRBV7-9|-
CASSLTTEYGYTF
>many|TRBJ2-5|TRBV5-1|TRBD1
CASSHLLGTGGIETQYF
>-|TRBJ2-4|TRBV5-1|-
CASTLTPSTELIKNIQYF
>once|TRBJ1-2|TRBV6-5|-
CASSYSSQGWYTF
>-|TRBJ2-7|TRBV4-1|-
CASSQDGAGQYEQYF
>-|-|TRBV29-1|-
CSVAIGAVGETQYF
>-|TRBJ1-1|TRBV10-3|-
CAISEGQNTEAFF
>-|TRBJ1-2|TRBV4-2|-
CASSQDVVGYTF
>many|TRBJ2-3|TRBV27|-
CASGNTQYF
>many|TRBJ2-3|TRBV5-1|TRBD2
CASSPWTSGTDTQYF
>many|TRBJ2-1|TRBV18|TRBD1
CASSPGQGGIGYNEQFF
>once|TRBJ2-3|TRBV2|-
CASSVGGAHTDTQYF
>few|TRBJ2-5|TRBV5-1|-
CASSVGRARETQYF